This is a list of T cell receptor beta chains from one sample in a study of shared clonotypes between healthy human individuals. The assay was immunoSEQ multiplex PCR, and TCRdb's table has in-frame clones only and misses some. This sample has millions of clones, with roughly 94% found just once. Source material: naive CD4+ T cells sorted from blood. The receptors stem from a man aged 18 to 30 in good health. The CDR3 runs from the conserved cysteine through the conserved F or W. A D gene is named only where the DNA matches it firmly. Where a row states a size, it is once, few, many or the class of an expanded clone; other rows omit it.

v_call,clone_size,d_call,j_call,cdr3_aa,cdr3_nt
TRBV10-1,.,.,TRBJ2-7,CASSECWGVSVWGHYEQYF,TGCGCCAGCAGTGAGTGCTGGGGGGTGTCGGTTTGGGGCCACTACGAGCAGTACTTC
TRBV5-1,.,TRBD1,TRBJ1-4,CASSPDRASNEKLFF,TGCGCCAGCAGCCCGGACAGGGCAAGTAATGAAAAACTGTTTTTT
TRBV5-4,.,TRBD2,TRBJ2-1,CASSWGLAGGNEQFF,TGTGCCAGCAGCTGGGGACTAGCGGGAGGGAATGAGCAGTTCTTC
TRBV18,few,.,TRBJ1-1,CASSPLGEEAFF,TGTGCCAGCTCCCCTTTAGGGGAAGAAGCTTTCTTT
TRBV7-9,few,.,TRBJ2-6,CASSSGANVLTF,TGTGCCAGCAGCTCTGGGGCCAACGTCCTGACTTTC
TRBV27,.,.,TRBJ2-7,CASSSDRSGAEQYF,TGTGCCAGCAGTTCCGACAGGTCCGGCGCTGAGCAGTACTTC
TRBV5-6,.,.,TRBJ2-5,CASSTRDPWGGVETQYF,TGTGCCAGCAGCACCCGGGACCCATGGGGCGGAGTAGAGACCCAGTACTTC
TRBV7-8,.,.,TRBJ1-3,CASSLERVPAGNTIYF,TGTGCCAGCAGCTTAGAAAGAGTGCCGGCTGGAAACACCATATATTTT
TRBV5-4,.,.,TRBJ1-6,CASRPGGLSQLGSPLHF,TGTGCCAGCAGACCCGGTGGACTGAGTCAACTGGGCTCACCCCTCCACTTT
TRBV2,many,TRBD2,TRBJ2-5,CASTRGGEETQYF,TGTGCCAGCACCCGGGGGGGAGAAGAGACCCAGTACTTC
TRBV6-6,.,.,TRBJ1-3,CASSSGEGNGNTIYF,TGTGCCAGCAGCTCGGGGGAGGGTAATGGAAACACCATATATTTT
TRBV19,.,.,TRBJ1-2,CASSLGLANYGYTF,TGTGCCAGTAGTCTCGGCCTTGCTAACTATGGCTACACCTTC
TRBV7-6,.,.,TRBJ2-3,CASSLERGPRKTQYF,TGTGCCAGCAGCTTAGAACGAGGCCCCCGGAAGACGCAGTATTTT
TRBV5-1,.,TRBD1,TRBJ1-2,CASSLGTGENGYTF,TGCGCCAGCAGCTTGGGGACAGGGGAAAATGGCTACACCTTC
TRBV12-5,.,TRBD2,TRBJ2-7,CASVKGTSLSYEQYF,TGTGCTAGTGTTAAGGGGACTAGCCTTTCCTACGAGCAGTACTTC
TRBV6-5,.,TRBD1,TRBJ1-5,CASSYSTGPGQPQHF,TGTGCCAGCAGTTACTCGACAGGGCCCGGTCAGCCCCAGCATTTT
TRBV6-5,.,.,TRBJ2-1,CASSNGRNYNEQFF,TGTGCCAGCAGTAATGGCAGGAACTACAATGAGCAGTTCTTC
TRBV9,.,TRBD1,TRBJ1-4,CASSVGDRVGFNEKLFF,TGTGCCAGCAGCGTAGGGGACAGGGTAGGCTTTAATGAAAAACTGTTTTTT
TRBV5-4,.,TRBD1,TRBJ1-2,CASSPETGGYGYTF,TGTGCCAGCAGCCCTGAAACAGGGGGCTATGGCTACACCTTC
TRBV29-1,.,.,TRBJ1-1,CSVLDGEAFF,TGCAGCGTTTTGGACGGTGAAGCTTTCTTT
TRBV19,.,TRBD1,TRBJ2-2,CASSLDRLGTGELFF,TGTGCCAGTAGTTTGGACAGGTTGGGCACCGGGGAGCTGTTTTTT
TRBV28,.,TRBD1,TRBJ1-3,CASSLPRGQTSGNTIYF,TGTGCCAGCAGTTTACCGAGGGGGCAAACCTCTGGAAACACCATATATTTT
TRBV11-3,.,TRBD2,TRBJ2-7,CASSLGAGDGDEQYF,TGTGCCAGCAGCTTAGGAGCGGGAGACGGCGACGAGCAGTACTTC
TRBV6-6,.,TRBD2,TRBJ2-1,CASGTTYNEQFF,TGTGCCAGCGGGACTACCTACAATGAGCAGTTCTTC